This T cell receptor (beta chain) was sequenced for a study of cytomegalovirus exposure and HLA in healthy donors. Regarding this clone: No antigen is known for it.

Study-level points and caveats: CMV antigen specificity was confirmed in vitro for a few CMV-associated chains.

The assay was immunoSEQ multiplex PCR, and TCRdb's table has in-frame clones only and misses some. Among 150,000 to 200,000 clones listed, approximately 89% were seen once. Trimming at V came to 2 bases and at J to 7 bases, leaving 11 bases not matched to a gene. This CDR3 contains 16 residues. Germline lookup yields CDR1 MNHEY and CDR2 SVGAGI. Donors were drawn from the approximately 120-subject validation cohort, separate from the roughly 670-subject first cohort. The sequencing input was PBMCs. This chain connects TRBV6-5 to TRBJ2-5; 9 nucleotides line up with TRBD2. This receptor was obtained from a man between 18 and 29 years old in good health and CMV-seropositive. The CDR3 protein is CASSYDSGGFGGTQYF. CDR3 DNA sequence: TGTGCCAGCAGTTACGATAGCGGGGGATTCGGAGGGACCCAGTACTTC.